This TCR beta chain emerged from a study of CD8+ T cells in alopecia areata. Study results and caveats: When scalp samples are sequenced, resident alphabeta T cells of normal skin are also captured.

RNA was extracted and reverse transcribed into cDNA as the sequencing template. Clones were read by immunoSEQ multiplex PCR, and TCRdb kept only the in-frame ones, dropping some. The sample has about 120,000 clones, 53% seen once. Described treatment: oral pan-JAK inhibitor, 5-10 mg twice daily. Germline V gene sequence: CDR1 MGHRA, CDR2 YSYEKL. V lost 0 bases and J 4 bases, leaving 11 bases between the germline ends. The CDR3 covers 15 residues. A remark on this clone: Its antigen is as yet unknown.

The TCR was taken from a human donor with alopecia areata. V gene TRBV4-1 combines with J gene TRBJ2-3, with D possibly TRBD2 on 7 matching bases. Material: CD4+ T cells sorted from blood, obtained at week 4, from a patient treated with tofacitinib. CDR3 nucleotides: TGCGCCAGCAGCCAAGAAAAGGGGGGGCCAGATACGCAGTATTTT. Translation gives CASSQEKGGPDTQYF.